One sample yielded the 5 T cell receptor beta chains listed below, sequenced in a study of blood T cell repertoires in COVID-19. The repertoire was sequenced with immunoSEQ multiplex PCR; TCRdb's copy has only in-frame clones and lacks some. The table lists 300,000 or so clones, roughly 90% of them singletons. Material: PBMCs or T cells enriched from blood (not recorded which). Every receptor here comes from a woman aged 25-40 years who had recovered from COVID-19.

The chain joins TRBV2 to TRBJ2-7, with 10 bases matching TRBD1. The length of the CDR3 is 14 residues. Germline V gene data show CDR1 as SNHLY and CDR2 as FYNNEI. V dropped 7 bases and J dropped 2; count of bases not matched to a gene: 5. The chain's CDR3 is CASTGTGDPYEQYF. In nucleotides, the CDR3 is TGTGCCAGCACCGGGACAGGGGACCCCTACGAGCAGTACTTC.

CDR3 in DNA: TGTGCCAGCAGCTCAGGGTTAGCCCTCCACTTT. Translated, it gives CASSSGLALHF. The chain has TRBV12-3 or TRBV12-4 and TRBJ1-6, with D possibly TRBD1 on 5 matching bases. Trimming stripped 6 bases from V and 14 bases from J, with 11 bases between. This CDR3 spans 11 amino acids.

The chain employs TRBV27 and TRBJ2-2, with 7 bases aligning to TRBD2. This CDR3 comprises 13 residues. Trimming took 8 bases from V and 5 from J; bases not matched to a gene: 5. CDR1 MNHEY and CDR2 SMNVEV come from the germline V gene (reference sequence). CDR3 sequence (DNA): TGTGCCAGCGAAAGGGGAGGGACCGGGGAGCTGTTTTTT. Amino acid sequence: CASERGGTGELFF.

The chain combines TRBV5-1 with TRBJ1-2, with 10 bases aligning to TRBD1. CDR1 and CDR2 from the germline V gene are SGHRS and YFSETQ. CDR3 length: 15 residues. V was pared by 0 bases and J by 8 bases, with 7 bases of the junction left unmatched. The CDR3 DNA follows: TGCGCCAGCAGCTTGGGGACAGGGGGTCGGACCGGCTACACCTTC. Translating it yields CASSLGTGGRTGYTF.

The J gene is TRBJ1-4, the V gene TRBV5-4; D possibly corresponds to TRBD1 (6 bases). In germline, CDR1 is SGHNT, CDR2 YYREEE (reference sequence). The length of the CDR3 is 13 residues. Trimming removed 6 bases from V and 7 bases from J, with 13 bases in between. This chain's CDR3 is CASNRQDSEKLFF. The CDR3 DNA is TGTGCCAGCAACCGACAGGATAGTGAAAAACTGTTTTTT.